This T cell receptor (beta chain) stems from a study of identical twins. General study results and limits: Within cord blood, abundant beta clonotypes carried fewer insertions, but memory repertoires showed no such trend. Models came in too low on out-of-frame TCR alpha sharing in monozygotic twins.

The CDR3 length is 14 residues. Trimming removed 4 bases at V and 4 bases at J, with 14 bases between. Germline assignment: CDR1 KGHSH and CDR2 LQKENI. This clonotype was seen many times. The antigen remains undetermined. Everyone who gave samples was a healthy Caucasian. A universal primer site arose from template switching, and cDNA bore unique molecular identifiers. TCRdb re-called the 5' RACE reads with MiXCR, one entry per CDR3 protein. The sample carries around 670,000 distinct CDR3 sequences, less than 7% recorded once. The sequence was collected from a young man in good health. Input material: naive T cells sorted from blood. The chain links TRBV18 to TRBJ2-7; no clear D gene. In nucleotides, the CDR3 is TGTGCCAGCTCACAGGGTAAAGGCTCGTACGAGCAGTACTTC. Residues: CASSQGKGSYEQYF.